This T cell receptor beta chain is drawn from a study of PD-L1 blockade in urothelial cancer. Time point denoted: pretreatment peripheral blood. This CDR3 is 15 amino acids long. Trimming left V 1 base short and J 0 bases short, with 10 bases between. The germline CDR1 and CDR2 sequences are MNHNS and SASEGT. The repertoire was sequenced with immunoSEQ multiplex PCR; TCRdb's copy has only in-frame clones and lacks some. This table has about 49,000 clones, approximately 85% appearing once. The specimen was PBMCs, collected around atezolizumab (anti-PD-L1) treatment. V is TRBV6-1 and J is TRBJ2-7; D is uncertain. The clonotype was recovered from a man between 65 and 80 years old with urothelial cancer. The CDR3, as DNA: TGTGCCAGCAGTGAAGGGTGGCAGCGCTCCTACGAGCAGTACTTC. Protein sequence: CASSEGWQRSYEQYF.